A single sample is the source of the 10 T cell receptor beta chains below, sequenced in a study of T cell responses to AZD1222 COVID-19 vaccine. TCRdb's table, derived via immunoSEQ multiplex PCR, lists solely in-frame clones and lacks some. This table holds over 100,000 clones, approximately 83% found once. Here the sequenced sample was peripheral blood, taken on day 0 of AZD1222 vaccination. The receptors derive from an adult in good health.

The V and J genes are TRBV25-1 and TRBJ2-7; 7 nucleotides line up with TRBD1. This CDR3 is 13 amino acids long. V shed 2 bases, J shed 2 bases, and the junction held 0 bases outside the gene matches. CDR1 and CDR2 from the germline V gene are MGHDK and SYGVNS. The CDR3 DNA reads TGTGCCAGCAGTGAAGACAGGGCCTACGAGCAGTACTTC. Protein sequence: CASSEDRAYEQYF.

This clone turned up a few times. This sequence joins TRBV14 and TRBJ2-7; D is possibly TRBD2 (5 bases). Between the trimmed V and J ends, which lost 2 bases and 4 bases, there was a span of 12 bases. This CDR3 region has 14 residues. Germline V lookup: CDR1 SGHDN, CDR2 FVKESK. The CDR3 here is CASSQLSTGYEQYF. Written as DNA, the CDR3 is TGTGCCAGCAGCCAACTTTCTACGGGGTACGAGCAGTACTTC.

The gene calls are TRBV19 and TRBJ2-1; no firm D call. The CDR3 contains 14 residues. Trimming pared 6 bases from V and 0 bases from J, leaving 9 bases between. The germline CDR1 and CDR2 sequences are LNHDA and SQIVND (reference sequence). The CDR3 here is CASSSISSYNEQFF. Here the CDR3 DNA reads TGTGCCAGTAGCTCAATAAGCTCCTACAATGAGCAGTTCTTC. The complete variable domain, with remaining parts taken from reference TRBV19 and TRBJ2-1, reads DGGITQSPKYLFRKEGQNVTLSCEQNLNHDAMYWYRQDPGQGLRLIYYSQIVNDFQKGDIAEGYSVSREKKESFPLTVTSAQKNPTAFYLCASSSISSYNEQFFGPGTRLTVL.

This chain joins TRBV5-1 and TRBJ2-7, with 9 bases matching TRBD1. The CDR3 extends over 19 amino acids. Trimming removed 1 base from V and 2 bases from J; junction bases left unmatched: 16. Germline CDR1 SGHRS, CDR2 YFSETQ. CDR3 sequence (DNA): TGCGCCAGCAGCTTGTGGGGCGCCACCGGGACAGGGATTACCTACGAGCAGTACTTC. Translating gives CASSLWGATGTGITYEQYF.

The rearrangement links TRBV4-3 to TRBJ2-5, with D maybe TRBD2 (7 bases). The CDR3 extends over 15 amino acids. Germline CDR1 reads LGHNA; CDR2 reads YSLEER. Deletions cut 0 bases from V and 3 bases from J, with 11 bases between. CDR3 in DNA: TGCGCCAGCAGCCAAGATAGGGGGAGGGAAGAGACCCAGTACTTC. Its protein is CASSQDRGREETQYF.

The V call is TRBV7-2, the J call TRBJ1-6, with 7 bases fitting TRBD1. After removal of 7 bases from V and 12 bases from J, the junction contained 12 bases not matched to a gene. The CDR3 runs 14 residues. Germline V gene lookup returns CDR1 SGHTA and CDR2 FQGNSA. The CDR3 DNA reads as TGTGCCAGCATGGTGGAGACAGGGTTCAGACCCCTCCACTTT. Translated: CASMVETGFRPLHF.

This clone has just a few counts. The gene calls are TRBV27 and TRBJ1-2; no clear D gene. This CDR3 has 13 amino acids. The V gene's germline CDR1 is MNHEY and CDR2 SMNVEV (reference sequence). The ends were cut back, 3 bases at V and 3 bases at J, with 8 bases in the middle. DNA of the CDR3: TGTGCCAGCAGTTTGACCCGATACTATGGCTACACCTTC. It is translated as CASSLTRYYGYTF.

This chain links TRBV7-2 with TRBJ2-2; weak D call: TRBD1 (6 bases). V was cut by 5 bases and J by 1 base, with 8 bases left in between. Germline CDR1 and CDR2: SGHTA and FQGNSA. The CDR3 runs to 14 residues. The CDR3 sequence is CASSQGWNTGELFF. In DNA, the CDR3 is TGTGCCAGCAGCCAGGGGTGGAACACCGGGGAGCTGTTTTTT. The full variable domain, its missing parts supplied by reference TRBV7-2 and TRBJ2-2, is GAGVSQSPSNKVTEKGKDVELRCDPISGHTALYWYRQSLGQGLEFLIYFQGNSAPDKSGLPSDRFSAERTGGSVSTLTIQRTQQEDSAVYLCASSQGWNTGELFFGEGSRLTVL.

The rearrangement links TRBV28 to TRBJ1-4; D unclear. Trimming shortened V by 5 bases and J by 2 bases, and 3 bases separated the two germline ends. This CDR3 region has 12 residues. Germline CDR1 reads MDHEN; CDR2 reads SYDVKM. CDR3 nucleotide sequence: TGTGCCAGCAGTCGTACTAATGAAAAACTGTTTTTT. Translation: CASSRTNEKLFF.

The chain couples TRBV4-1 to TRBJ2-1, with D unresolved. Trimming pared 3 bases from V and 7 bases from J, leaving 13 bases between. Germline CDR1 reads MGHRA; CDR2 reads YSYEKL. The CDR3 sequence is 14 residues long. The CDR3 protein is CASSHPWKENEQFF. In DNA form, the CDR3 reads TGCGCCAGCAGCCACCCCTGGAAGGAAAATGAGCAGTTCTTC.